The 27 T cell receptor beta chains below were found in one sample sequenced in a study of T cell responses to AZD1222 COVID-19 vaccine. Sequenced by immunoSEQ multiplex PCR; TCRdb stores in-frame clones only, minus some. The table records roughly 100,000 clones, over 80% of them present only once. Sequenced material: peripheral blood, taken on day 0 of AZD1222 vaccination. These receptor sequences come from an adult in good health.

This clone occurred once. V and J are TRBV2 and TRBJ2-5, with 7 bases matching TRBD2. CDR1 and CDR2 (germline): SNHLY, FYNNEI. This CDR3 has 14 residues. Germline trimming cut 6 bases from V and 5 bases from J; bases unmatched to any gene: 9. The CDR3 DNA reads as TGTGCCAGCAGACCCATAGCGGGCGGGGAGACCCAGTACTTC. Encoded protein: CASRPIAGGETQYF.

The gene calls are TRBV9 and TRBJ2-5; D call uncertain. Germline CDR1 is SGDLS and CDR2 is YYNGEE. Trimming left V 0 bases short and J 1 base short, with 7 bases between. This CDR3 is 14 amino acids long. The CDR3 region is CASSVEVSQETQYF. In DNA, the CDR3 is TGTGCCAGCAGCGTAGAAGTCAGCCAAGAGACCCAGTACTTC. Looking up the rest from reference TRBV9 and TRBJ2-5 gives the full variable domain: DSGVTQTPKHLITATGQRVTLRCSPRSGDLSVYWYQQSLDQGLQFLIQYYNGEERAKGNILERFSAQQFPDLHSELNLSSLELGDSALYFCASSVEVSQETQYFGPGTRLLVL.

V and J are TRBV5-8 and TRBJ1-2; D remains ambiguous. V was shortened by 0 bases and J by 7 bases, with 16 bases between the two germline ends. The CDR3 contains 15 residues. The germline V gene has CDR1 SGHTS and CDR2 YDEGEE. The CDR3 DNA sequence: TGTGCCAGCAGCTTGGCCCGGTCCGACCGGGGTGGCTACACCTTC. It encodes CASSLARSDRGGYTF.

The chain combines TRBV5-1 with TRBJ1-3; D is ambiguous. The germline gives CDR1 SGHRS, CDR2 YFSETQ. The CDR3 is made up of 14 amino acids. V lost 8 bases and J lost 0, with 12 bases in between. Here the CDR3 DNA reads TGCGCCAGTTCCAGTGCAAGCTCTGGAAACACCATATATTTT. This encodes CASSSASSGNTIYF. Using reference TRBV5-1 and TRBJ1-3 for the parts outside the CDR3, the full variable domain is KAGVTQTPRYLIKTRGQQVTLSCSPISGHRSVSWYQQTPGQGLQFLFEYFSETQRNKGNFPGRFSGRQFSNSRSEMNVSTLELGDSALYLCASSSASSGNTIYFGEGSWLTVV.

The chain employs TRBV7-9 and TRBJ2-1; 10 nucleotides agree with TRBD2. There are 17 residues in the CDR3. Germline values: CDR1 SEHNR, CDR2 FQNEAQ (reference sequence). With 5 bases clipped from V and 2 bases from J, the junction kept 9 bases outside the gene matches. The CDR3 coding sequence is TGTGCCAGCAGCCATTCCCGCGGACTAGCGGCCTACAATGAGCAGTTCTTC. Residues: CASSHSRGLAAYNEQFF.

This rearrangement joins TRBV5-1 to TRBJ2-7, with 10 bases that match TRBD1. The ends lost 4 bases at V and 0 bases at J; junction bases unmatched: 4. Per germline, CDR1 SGHRS and CDR2 YFSETQ. The CDR3 contains 15 residues. The CDR3 spells CASSQGQGISYEQYF. DNA of the CDR3: TGCGCCAGCAGCCAGGGACAGGGGATCTCCTACGAGCAGTACTTC. Filled out from reference TRBV5-1 and TRBJ2-7, the complete variable domain reads KAGVTQTPRYLIKTRGQQVTLSCSPISGHRSVSWYQQTPGQGLQFLFEYFSETQRNKGNFPGRFSGRQFSNSRSEMNVSTLELGDSALYLCASSQGQGISYEQYFGPGTRLTVT.

This clone was detected once. J is TRBJ1-4 and V is TRBV6-5; tentatively, D is TRBD1 (6 bases). V lost 6 bases and J lost 14, with 19 bases in between. Per germline, CDR1 MNHEY and CDR2 SVGAGI. CDR3 length: 13 amino acids. The CDR3 coding sequence is TGTGCCAGCAGAACTCCAGGGGCGGGAAAGCTGTTTTTT. It yields the protein CASRTPGAGKLFF.

This clone was detected a few times. The V call is TRBV6-6, the J call TRBJ2-7; D remains ambiguous. V was shortened by 2 bases and J by 7 bases, with 12 bases between the two germline ends. The CDR3 has 13 amino acids. Germline-derived CDR1 and CDR2 are MNHNY and SVGAGI (reference sequence). CDR3 protein: CASSYVPGGEQYF. DNA for the CDR3: TGTGCCAGCAGTTACGTCCCGGGTGGGGAGCAGTACTTC.

The chain combines TRBV9 with TRBJ2-5, with 10 bases matching TRBD2. CDR1 and CDR2 from the germline V gene are SGDLS and YYNGEE. Trimming at V came to 0 bases and at J to 4 bases, leaving 9 bases not matched to a gene. The CDR3 runs to 17 residues. The CDR3 sequence is CASSVGVGLAYVETQYF. The CDR3 nucleotides are TGTGCCAGCAGCGTAGGTGTGGGACTAGCGTACGTAGAGACCCAGTACTTC.

This clone has just a few counts. J is TRBJ1-2 and V is TRBV2; D unresolved. CDR1 and CDR2 (germline): SNHLY, FYNNEI. V lost 3 bases to trimming and J lost 5 bases, with 7 bases between them. The CDR3 length is 12 residues. CDR3 DNA sequence: TGTGCCAGCAGTGAGCGACTTTATGGCTACACCTTC. Amino acid sequence: CASSERLYGYTF.

This chain uses TRBV9 with TRBJ1-2, with D unclear. Germline loops: CDR1 SGDLS, CDR2 YYNGEE. The CDR3 sequence is 15 residues long. The ends were cut back, 4 bases at V and 3 bases at J, with 16 bases in the middle. The CDR3 region is CASSSRERRYYGYTF. The CDR3 DNA reads as TGTGCCAGCAGCAGTAGGGAACGTCGTTACTATGGCTACACCTTC.

V is TRBV27 and J is TRBJ1-6; D not certain. The V end lost 6 bases, the J end lost 10 bases, and 13 bases lay between the germline ends. The CDR3 has 13 residues. In germline, CDR1 is MNHEY, CDR2 SMNVEV (reference sequence). The DNA of the CDR3 is TGTGCCAGCAGCGATCAGATCGGGTCACCCCTCCACTTT. Translating gives CASSDQIGSPLHF.

In its sample, this clone was seen once. The J gene is TRBJ2-6, the V gene TRBV23-1, with TRBD1 matching 7 bases. TRBV23-1 has ORF status, its function being uncertain. J lost 2 bases, V lost 0 bases, and 7 bases had no gene match. This CDR3 is 18 amino acids long. CDR3: CASSQSQGKCAGANVLTF. The CDR3 DNA reads as TGCGCCAGCAGTCAATCACAGGGGAAGTGTGCTGGGGCCAACGTCCTGACTTTC.

This sequence joins TRBV24-1 and TRBJ2-3; tentatively, D is TRBD1 (5 bases). The CDR3 runs to 12 residues. CDR1 is KGHDR, CDR2 SFDVKD, per germline. V was pared by 3 bases and J by 7 bases, with 7 bases between. Written as DNA, the CDR3 is TGTGCCACCAGTGATCGACAGTATACGCAGTATTTT. This encodes CATSDRQYTQYF.

This rearrangement joins TRBV4-1 to TRBJ1-2; D is possibly TRBD1 (5 bases). The V gene's germline CDR1 is MGHRA and CDR2 YSYEKL. Trimming took 3 bases from V and 8 from J, leaving 22 bases between them. This CDR3 is 16 amino acids long. The CDR3: CASSHPQGAGMGGYTF. The CDR3, as DNA: TGCGCCAGCAGCCACCCCCAAGGGGCCGGAATGGGGGGCTACACCTTC.

This chain uses TRBV10-3 with TRBJ2-7; D not certain. V lost 0 bases to trimming and J lost 2 bases, with 8 bases between them. The CDR3 runs to 14 residues. The germline CDR1 and CDR2 sequences are ENHRY and SYGVKD. DNA of the CDR3: TGTGCCATCAGTGAGTCTTTGGCTACCTACGAGCAGTACTTC. This sequence encodes CAISESLATYEQYF.

The chain couples TRBV21-1 to TRBJ1-5; TRBD1, as called in the table, went unchecked against the DNA. TRBV21-1 is recorded as a pseudogene. The CDR3 loop spans 18 amino acids. CDR3: CASSKKGAGQGLNQPQHF. The CDR3 DNA follows: TGTGCCAGCAGCAAAAAGGGGGCGGGACAGGGACTCAATCAGCCCCAGCATTTT.

The rearrangement links TRBV7-2 to TRBJ1-6; D might be TRBD1 (5 bases). The V gene lost 3 bases and the J gene lost 3 bases, with 6 bases spanning the gap. CDR1 and CDR2 (germline): SGHTA, FQGNSA. CDR3 length: 14 residues. The CDR3 sequence is CASSLTVYNSPLHF. The DNA of the CDR3 is TGTGCCAGCAGCTTGACAGTCTATAATTCACCCCTCCACTTT.

The chain joins TRBV3-1 (or the pseudogene TRBV3-2) to TRBJ1-6; possibly TRBD1 for D (6 bases). Germline assignment: CDR1 LGHDT and CDR2 YNNKEL (reference sequence). Deletions cut 4 bases from V and 6 bases from J, with 16 bases between. CDR3 length equals 16 residues. DNA for the CDR3: TGTGCCAGCAGCCTCAGGGGAGCAGCACCTAATTCACCCCTCCACTTT. The encoded protein is CASSLRGAAPNSPLHF.

The J gene is TRBJ1-2, the V gene TRBV3-1 (or the pseudogene TRBV3-2), with D uncertain. Germline V gene sequence: CDR1 LGHDT, CDR2 YNNKEL (reference sequence). Trimming left V 3 bases short and J 4 bases short, with 12 bases between. The CDR3 extends over 14 amino acids. The CDR3 DNA reads as TGTGCCAGCAGCCAGCTAGGCAGTTCCTATGGCTACACCTTC. Translated, it gives CASSQLGSSYGYTF.

The table lists this clone with a few counts. J is TRBJ1-1 and V is TRBV5-1; perhaps TRBD1 as D (6 bases). Trimming shortened V by 4 bases and J by 3 bases, and 19 bases separated the two germline ends. The germline CDR1 and CDR2 sequences are SGHRS and YFSETQ. The CDR3 loop spans 16 amino acids. The CDR3, as DNA: TGCGCCAGCAGCCCGAGGCCGGGGGCTGGAGACACTGAAGCTTTCTTT. Residues: CASSPRPGAGDTEAFF.

This chain links TRBV18 with TRBJ1-2; a possible D gene is TRBD1 (6 bases). The CDR3 contains 14 residues. Trimming left V 5 bases short and J 4 bases short, with 14 bases between. Germline V lookup: CDR1 KGHSH, CDR2 LQKENI. Here the CDR3 reads CASSEYRDTYGYTF. DNA for the CDR3: TGTGCCAGCTCAGAATACCGGGACACCTATGGCTACACCTTC.

Worth noting for this clone: Distinct nucleotide sequences in the sample also encode this CDR3. This chain links TRBV12-3 or TRBV12-4 with TRBJ2-3, with D possibly matching TRBD2 (5 bases). The CDR3 totals 12 residues. Trimming stripped 5 bases from V and 4 bases from J, with 7 bases between. For the CDR3, the DNA is TGTGCCAGCAGTCTTAGCGCAGATACGCAGTATTTT. Encoded protein: CASSLSADTQYF.

This sequence joins TRBV7-2 and TRBJ2-2, with unresolved D. Germline values: CDR1 SGHTA, CDR2 FQGNSA. V gave up 2 bases and J gave up 7 bases, with 11 bases separating them. The CDR3 contains 14 residues. CDR3 in amino acids: CASSLYWVGGELFF. CDR3 nucleotide sequence: TGTGCCAGCAGCTTATACTGGGTGGGCGGGGAGCTGTTTTTT.

J is TRBJ2-2 and V is TRBV11-2, with unresolved D. CDR3 length: 14 amino acids. Trimming removed 3 bases at V and 6 bases at J, with 11 bases between. Germline CDR1 SGHAT, CDR2 FQNNGV. CDR3 sequence: CASSFRSPAGELFF. CDR3 in DNA: TGTGCCAGCAGCTTTCGTTCCCCTGCCGGGGAGCTGTTTTTT.

This clone was detected a few times. The V call is TRBV29-1, the J call TRBJ1-6; D is perhaps TRBD1 (5 bases). Germline V gives CDR1 SQVTM, CDR2 ANQGSEA. The CDR3 is made up of 13 amino acids. V lost 4 bases to trimming and J lost 3 bases, with 7 bases between them. The CDR3 nucleotides are TGCAGCGTTGCGGACAACTATAATTCACCCCTCCACTTT. Its translation is CSVADNYNSPLHF. Complete variable domain (other parts from reference TRBV29-1 and TRBJ1-6): SAVISQKPSRDICQRGTSLTIQCQVDSQVTMMFWYRQQPGQSLTLIATANQGSEATYESGFVIDKFPISRPNLTFSTLTVSNMSPEDSSIYLCSVADNYNSPLHFGNGTRLTVT.

The CDR3 sequence: CASSLGPGQGDGYTF. CDR3 coding DNA: TGTGCCAGCAGCTTAGGACCAGGCCAAGGAGATGGCTACACCTTC. This sequence joins TRBV7-9 and TRBJ1-2; D is uncertain. The germline V gene has CDR1 SEHNR and CDR2 FQNEAQ (reference sequence). Trimming removed 1 base from V and 6 bases from J, with 15 bases in between. The CDR3 length is 15 residues.